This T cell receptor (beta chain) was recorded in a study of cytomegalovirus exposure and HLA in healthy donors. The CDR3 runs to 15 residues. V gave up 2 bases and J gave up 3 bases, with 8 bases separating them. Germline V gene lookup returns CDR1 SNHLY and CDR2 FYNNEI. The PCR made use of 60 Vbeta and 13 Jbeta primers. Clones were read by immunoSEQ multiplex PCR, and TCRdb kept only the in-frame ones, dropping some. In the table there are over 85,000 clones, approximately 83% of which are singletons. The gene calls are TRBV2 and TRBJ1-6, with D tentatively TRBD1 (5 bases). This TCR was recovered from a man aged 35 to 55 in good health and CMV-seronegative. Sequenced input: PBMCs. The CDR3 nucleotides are TGTGCCAGCAGTGAATTGACAGTCTATAATTCACCCCTCCACTTT. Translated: CASSELTVYNSPLHF.